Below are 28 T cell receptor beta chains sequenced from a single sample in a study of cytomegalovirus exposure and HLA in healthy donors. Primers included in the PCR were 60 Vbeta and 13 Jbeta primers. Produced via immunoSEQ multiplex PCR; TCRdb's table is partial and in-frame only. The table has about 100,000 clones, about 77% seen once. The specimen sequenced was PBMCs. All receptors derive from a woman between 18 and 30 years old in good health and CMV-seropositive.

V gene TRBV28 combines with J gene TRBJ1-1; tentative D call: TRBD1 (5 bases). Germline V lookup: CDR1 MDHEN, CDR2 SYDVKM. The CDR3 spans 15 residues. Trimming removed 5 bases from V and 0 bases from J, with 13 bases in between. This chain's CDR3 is CASSPWTSVNTEAFF. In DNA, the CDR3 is TGTGCCAGCAGTCCTTGGACATCTGTGAACACTGAAGCTTTCTTT.

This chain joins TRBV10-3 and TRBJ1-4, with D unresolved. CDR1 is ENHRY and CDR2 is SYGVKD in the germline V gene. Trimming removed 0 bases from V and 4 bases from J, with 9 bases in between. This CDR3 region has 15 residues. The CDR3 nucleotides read TGTGCCATCAGTGAGTCGACAACAAATAATGAAAAACTGTTTTTT. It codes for CAISESTTNNEKLFF.

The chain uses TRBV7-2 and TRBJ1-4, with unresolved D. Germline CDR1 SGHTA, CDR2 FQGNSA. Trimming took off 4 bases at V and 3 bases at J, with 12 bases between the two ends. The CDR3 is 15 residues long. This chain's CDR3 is CASSSYRTSNEKLFF. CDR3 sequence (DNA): TGTGCCAGCAGCTCCTACCGAACTTCTAATGAAAAACTGTTTTTT.

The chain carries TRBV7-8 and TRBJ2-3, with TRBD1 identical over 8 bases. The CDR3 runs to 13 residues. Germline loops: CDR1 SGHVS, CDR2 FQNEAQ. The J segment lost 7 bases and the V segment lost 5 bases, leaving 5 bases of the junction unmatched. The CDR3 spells CASSQGAGNTQYF. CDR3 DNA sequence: TGTGCCAGCAGCCAGGGGGCTGGCAATACGCAGTATTTT.

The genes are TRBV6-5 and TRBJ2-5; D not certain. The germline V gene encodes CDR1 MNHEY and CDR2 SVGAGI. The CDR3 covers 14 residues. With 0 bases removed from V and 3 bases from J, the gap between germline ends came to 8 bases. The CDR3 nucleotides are TGTGCCAGCAGTTACTCTGTCTATAAAGAGACCCAGTACTTC. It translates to CASSYSVYKETQYF.

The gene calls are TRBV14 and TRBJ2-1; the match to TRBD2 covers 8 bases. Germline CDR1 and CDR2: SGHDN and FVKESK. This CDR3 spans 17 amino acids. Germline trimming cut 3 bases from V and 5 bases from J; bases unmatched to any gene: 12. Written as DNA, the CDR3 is TGTGCCAGCAGCCAGAGGGTAGCGGGAAGTAGGGACAATGAGCAGTTCTTC. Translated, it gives CASSQRVAGSRDNEQFF. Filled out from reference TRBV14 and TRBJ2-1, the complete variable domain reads EAGVTQFPSHSVIEKGQTVTLRCDPISGHDNLYWYRRVMGKEIKFLLHFVKESKQDESGMPNNRFLAERTGGTYSTLKVQPAELEDSGVYFCASSQRVAGSRDNEQFFGPGTRLTVL.

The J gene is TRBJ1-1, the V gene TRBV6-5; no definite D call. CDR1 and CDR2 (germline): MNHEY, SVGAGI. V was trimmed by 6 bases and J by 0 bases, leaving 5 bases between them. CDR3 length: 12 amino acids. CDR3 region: CASSTVNTEAFF. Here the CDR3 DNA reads TGTGCCAGCAGCACAGTGAACACTGAAGCTTTCTTT.

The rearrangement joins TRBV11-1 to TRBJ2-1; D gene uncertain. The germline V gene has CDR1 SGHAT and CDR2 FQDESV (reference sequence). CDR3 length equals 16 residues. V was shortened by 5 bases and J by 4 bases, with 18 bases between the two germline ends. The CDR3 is CASSLVGAEKYNEQFF. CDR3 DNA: TGTGCCAGCAGCCTTGTCGGCGCGGAGAAGTACAATGAGCAGTTCTTC.

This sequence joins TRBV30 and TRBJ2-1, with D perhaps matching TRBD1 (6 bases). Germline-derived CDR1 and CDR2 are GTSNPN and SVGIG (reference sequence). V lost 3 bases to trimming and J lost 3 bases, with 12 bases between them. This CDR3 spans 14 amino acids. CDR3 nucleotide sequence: TGTGCCTGGAGGGGGGACACTATCTACAATGAGCAGTTCTTC. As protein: CAWRGDTIYNEQFF.

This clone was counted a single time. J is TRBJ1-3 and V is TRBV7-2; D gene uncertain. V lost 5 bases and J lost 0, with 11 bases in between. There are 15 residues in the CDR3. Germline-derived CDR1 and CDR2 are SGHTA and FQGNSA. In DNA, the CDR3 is TGTGCCAGCAGCCCAGGATCCAGCTCTGGAAACACCATATATTTT. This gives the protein CASSPGSSSGNTIYF.

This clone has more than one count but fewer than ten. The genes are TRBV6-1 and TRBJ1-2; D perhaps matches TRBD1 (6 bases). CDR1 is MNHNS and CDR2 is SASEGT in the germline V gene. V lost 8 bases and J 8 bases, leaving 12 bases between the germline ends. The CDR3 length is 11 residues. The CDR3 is CASGGAGGYTF. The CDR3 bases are TGTGCCAGCGGGGGGGCGGGGGGCTACACCTTC.

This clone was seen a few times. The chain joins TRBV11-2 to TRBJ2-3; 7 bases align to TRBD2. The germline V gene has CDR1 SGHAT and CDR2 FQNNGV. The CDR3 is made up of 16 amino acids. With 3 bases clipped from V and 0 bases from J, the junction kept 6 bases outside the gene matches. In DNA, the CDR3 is TGTGCCAGCAGCTTGGGTGGAGCGGGAAGCACAGATACGCAGTATTTT. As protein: CASSLGGAGSTDTQYF.

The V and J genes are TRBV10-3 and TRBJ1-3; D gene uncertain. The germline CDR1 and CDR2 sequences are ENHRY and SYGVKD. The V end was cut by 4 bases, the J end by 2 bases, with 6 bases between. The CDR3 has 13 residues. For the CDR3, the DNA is TGTGCCATCAGTGGACTCACTGGAAACACCATATATTTT. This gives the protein CAISGLTGNTIYF.

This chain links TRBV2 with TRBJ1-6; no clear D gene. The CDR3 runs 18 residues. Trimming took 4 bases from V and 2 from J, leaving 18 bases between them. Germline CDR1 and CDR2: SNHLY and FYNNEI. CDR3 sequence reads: CASSGFAREGTYNSPLHF. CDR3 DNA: TGTGCCAGCAGTGGGTTTGCCCGAGAGGGAACCTATAATTCACCCCTCCACTTT.

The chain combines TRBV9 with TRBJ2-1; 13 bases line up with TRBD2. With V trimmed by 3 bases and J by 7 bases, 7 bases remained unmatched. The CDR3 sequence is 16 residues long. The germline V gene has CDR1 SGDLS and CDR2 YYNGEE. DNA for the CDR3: TGTGCCAGCAGCGAACGACTAGCGGGAGGTTCAAATGAGCAGTTCTTC. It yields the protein CASSERLAGGSNEQFF.

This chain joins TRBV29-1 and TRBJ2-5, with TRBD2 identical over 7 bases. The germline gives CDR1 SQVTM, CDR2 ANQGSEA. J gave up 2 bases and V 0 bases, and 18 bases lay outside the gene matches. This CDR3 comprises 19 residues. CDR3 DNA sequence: TGCAGCGTTGAAGATCCCTTAGCGGTACCGGGACTACCTCAAGAGACCCAGTACTTC. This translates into CSVEDPLAVPGLPQETQYF.

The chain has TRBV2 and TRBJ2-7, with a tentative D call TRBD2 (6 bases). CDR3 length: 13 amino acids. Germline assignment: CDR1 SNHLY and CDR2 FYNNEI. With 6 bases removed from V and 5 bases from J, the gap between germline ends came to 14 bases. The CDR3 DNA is TGTGCCAGCAGCGGACTAACCCTGAACGAGCAGTACTTC. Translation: CASSGLTLNEQYF.

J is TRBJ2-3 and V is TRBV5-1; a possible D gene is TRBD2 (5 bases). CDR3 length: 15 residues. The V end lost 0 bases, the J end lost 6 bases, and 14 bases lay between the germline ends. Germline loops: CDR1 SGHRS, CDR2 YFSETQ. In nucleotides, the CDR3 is TGCGCCAGCAGCTTGGACAGTGGGAGTCATGATACGCAGTATTTT. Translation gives CASSLDSGSHDTQYF.

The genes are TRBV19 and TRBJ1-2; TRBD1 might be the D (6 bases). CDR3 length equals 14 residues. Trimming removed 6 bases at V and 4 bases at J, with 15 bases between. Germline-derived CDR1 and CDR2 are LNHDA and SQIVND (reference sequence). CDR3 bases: TGTGCCAGTAGGAAGGGAGGGGACACCTATGGCTACACCTTC. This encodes CASRKGGDTYGYTF.

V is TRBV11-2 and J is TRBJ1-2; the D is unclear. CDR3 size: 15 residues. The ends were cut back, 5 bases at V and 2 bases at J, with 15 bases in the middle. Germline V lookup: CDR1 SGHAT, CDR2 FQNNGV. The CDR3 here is CASSPLWSGNYGYTF. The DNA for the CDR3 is TGTGCCAGCAGCCCCCTCTGGTCAGGCAACTATGGCTACACCTTC. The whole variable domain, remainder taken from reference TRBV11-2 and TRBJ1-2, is EAGVAQSPRYKIIEKRQSVAFWCNPISGHATLYWYQQILGQGPKLLIQFQNNGVVDDSQLPKDRFSAERLKGVDSTLKIQPAKLEDSAVYLCASSPLWSGNYGYTFGSGTRLTVV.

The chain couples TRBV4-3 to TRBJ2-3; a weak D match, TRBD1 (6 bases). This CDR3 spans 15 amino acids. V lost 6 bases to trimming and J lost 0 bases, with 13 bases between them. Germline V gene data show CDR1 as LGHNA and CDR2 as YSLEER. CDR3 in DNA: TGCGCCAGCAGGCACAGGGTTTCTAGCACAGATACGCAGTATTTT. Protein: CASRHRVSSTDTQYF.

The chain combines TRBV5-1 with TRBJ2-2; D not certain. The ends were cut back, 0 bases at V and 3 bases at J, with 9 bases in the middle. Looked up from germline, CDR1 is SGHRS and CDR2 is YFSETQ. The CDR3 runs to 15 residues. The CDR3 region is CASSLADFDTGELFF. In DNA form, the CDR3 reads TGCGCCAGCAGCTTGGCCGACTTCGACACCGGGGAGCTGTTTTTT. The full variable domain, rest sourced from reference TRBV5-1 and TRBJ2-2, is KAGVTQTPRYLIKTRGQQVTLSCSPISGHRSVSWYQQTPGQGLQFLFEYFSETQRNKGNFPGRFSGRQFSNSRSEMNVSTLELGDSALYLCASSLADFDTGELFFGEGSRLTVL.

In nucleotides, the CDR3 is TGTGCCAGCTCACCCCCTAGCTGGAATGAGCAGTTCTTC. Its protein is CASSPPSWNEQFF. V gene TRBV18 combines with J gene TRBJ2-1, with a weak D call TRBD2 (5 bases). This CDR3 is 13 amino acids long. V was clipped by 3 bases and J by 7 bases, with 10 bases between them. Germline V CDR1 and CDR2: KGHSH, LQKENI.

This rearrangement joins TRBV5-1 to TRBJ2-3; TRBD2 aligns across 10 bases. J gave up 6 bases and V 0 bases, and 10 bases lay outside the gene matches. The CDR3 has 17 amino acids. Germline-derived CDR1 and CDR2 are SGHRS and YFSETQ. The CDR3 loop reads CASSLVSSGSSSDTQYF. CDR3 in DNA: TGCGCCAGCAGCTTGGTGTCTAGCGGGAGTTCGTCGGATACGCAGTATTTT. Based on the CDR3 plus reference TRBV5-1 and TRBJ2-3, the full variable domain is KAGVTQTPRYLIKTRGQQVTLSCSPISGHRSVSWYQQTPGQGLQFLFEYFSETQRNKGNFPGRFSGRQFSNSRSEMNVSTLELGDSALYLCASSLVSSGSSSDTQYFGPGTRLTVL.

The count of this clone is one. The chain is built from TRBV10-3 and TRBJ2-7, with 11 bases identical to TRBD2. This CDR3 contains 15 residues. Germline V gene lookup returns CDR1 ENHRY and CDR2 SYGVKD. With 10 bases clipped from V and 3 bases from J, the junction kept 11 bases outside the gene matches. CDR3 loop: CATNSGTSGVYEQYF. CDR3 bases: TGTGCCACCAATTCCGGGACTAGCGGCGTCTACGAGCAGTACTTC.

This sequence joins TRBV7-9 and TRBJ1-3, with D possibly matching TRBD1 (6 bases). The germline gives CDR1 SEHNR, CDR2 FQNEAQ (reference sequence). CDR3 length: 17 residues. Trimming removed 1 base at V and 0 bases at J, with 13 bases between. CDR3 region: CASSLVGGHYSGNTIYF. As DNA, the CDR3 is TGTGCCAGCAGCTTAGTCGGGGGGCATTACTCTGGAAACACCATATATTTT.

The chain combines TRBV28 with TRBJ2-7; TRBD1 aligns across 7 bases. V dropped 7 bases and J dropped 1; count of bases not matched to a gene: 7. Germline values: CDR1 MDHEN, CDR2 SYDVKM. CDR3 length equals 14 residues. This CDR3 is CASTPWGQSYEQYF. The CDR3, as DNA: TGTGCCAGCACCCCCTGGGGACAGTCCTACGAGCAGTACTTC.

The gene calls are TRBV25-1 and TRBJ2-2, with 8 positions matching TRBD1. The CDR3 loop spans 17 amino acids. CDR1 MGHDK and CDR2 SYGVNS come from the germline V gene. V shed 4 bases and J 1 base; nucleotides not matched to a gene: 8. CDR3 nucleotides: TGTGCCAGCAGTGCCCGAGACAGGGGCCGGAACACCGGGGAGCTGTTTTTT. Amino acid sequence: CASSARDRGRNTGELFF.